This T cell receptor beta chain was captured in a study of T cells in Graves' hyperthyroidism and ophthalmopathy. Study outcomes and limitations: Blood also carried most thyroid clonotypes expanded above 0.001. Ophthalmopathy was separated from stable hyperthyroidism by a 13 V-J model.

Template material for amplifying TCR beta CDR3 regions consisted of RNA transcripts. A first-round RT-PCR of the TCR CDR3 used the HTBI primer set. TCRdb re-derived calls from the multiplex PCR reads in MiXCR, one entry per CDR3 protein. This sample carries approximately 420,000 distinct CDR3 sequences, just under 15% of them seen once, and the ten largest clones take approximately 30%. The CDR3 has 15 residues. Germline CDR1 and CDR2: MNHEY and SMNVEV (reference sequence). V was shortened by 5 bases and J by 7 bases, with 21 bases between the two germline ends. Hyperthyroidism of Graves' type that showed no ophthalmopathy progression within 18 months was stable. This clonotype was detected many times. Its antigen is not known.

The TCR was taken from a woman in her twenties or thirties with Graves' hyperthyroidism. The sequenced sample was blood. This rearrangement joins TRBV27 to TRBJ2-7; tentatively, D is TRBD1 (6 bases). This chain's CDR3 is CASSRLLDSSGEQYF. The CDR3, as DNA: TGTGCCAGCAGTCGACTGCTGGACAGTTCGGGGGAGCAGTACTTC.